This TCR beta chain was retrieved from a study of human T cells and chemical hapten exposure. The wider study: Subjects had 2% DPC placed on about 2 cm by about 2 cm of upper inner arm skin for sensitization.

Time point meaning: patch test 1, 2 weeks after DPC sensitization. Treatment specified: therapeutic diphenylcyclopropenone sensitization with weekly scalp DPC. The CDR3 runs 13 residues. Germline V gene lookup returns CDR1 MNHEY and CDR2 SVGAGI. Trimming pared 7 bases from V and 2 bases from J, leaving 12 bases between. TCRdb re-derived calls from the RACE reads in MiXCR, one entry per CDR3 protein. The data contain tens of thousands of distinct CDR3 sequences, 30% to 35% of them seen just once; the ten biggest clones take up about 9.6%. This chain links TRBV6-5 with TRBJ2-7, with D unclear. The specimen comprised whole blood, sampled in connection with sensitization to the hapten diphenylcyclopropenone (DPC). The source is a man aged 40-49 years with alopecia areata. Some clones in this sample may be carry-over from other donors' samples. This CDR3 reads CASTSNPPYEQYF. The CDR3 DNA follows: TGTGCCAGCACGTCCAATCCCCCCTACGAGCAGTACTTC.